This TCR beta chain was found in a study of PD-1 blockade in classical Hodgkin lymphoma. Every patient experienced relapse after autologous stem cell transplantation, and brentuximab vedotin exposure varied. Negative selection with magnetic separation was used to purify CD4+ T cells from thawed PBMCs. General study results and limits: While CD8+ TCR diversity did not rise significantly by C4D1, CD4+ TCR diversity did. Repertoire differences have undefined causes, possibly disease activity or prior therapy.

Clones were sequenced by immunoSEQ multiplex PCR, and TCRdb holds only the in-frame ones, with some missing. Of roughly 7,500 clones listed, approximately 80% were seen once; the top ten hold approximately 2.6%. The germline V gene has CDR1 SGHAT and CDR2 FQDESV (reference sequence). J gave up 8 bases and V 5 bases, and 14 bases lay outside the gene matches. This CDR3 spans 15 amino acids. A remark on this clone: Antigen specificity is unknown.

This rearrangement joins TRBV11-1 to TRBJ1-2; TRBD1 matches 7 bases. The sequence was obtained from a human donor with classical Hodgkin lymphoma. Sequences were derived from CD4+ T cells from blood, sampled at baseline. The CDR3 here is CASSPLIGQGDGYTF. In DNA form, the CDR3 reads TGTGCCAGCAGCCCCCTTATTGGGCAGGGGGACGGCTACACCTTC.